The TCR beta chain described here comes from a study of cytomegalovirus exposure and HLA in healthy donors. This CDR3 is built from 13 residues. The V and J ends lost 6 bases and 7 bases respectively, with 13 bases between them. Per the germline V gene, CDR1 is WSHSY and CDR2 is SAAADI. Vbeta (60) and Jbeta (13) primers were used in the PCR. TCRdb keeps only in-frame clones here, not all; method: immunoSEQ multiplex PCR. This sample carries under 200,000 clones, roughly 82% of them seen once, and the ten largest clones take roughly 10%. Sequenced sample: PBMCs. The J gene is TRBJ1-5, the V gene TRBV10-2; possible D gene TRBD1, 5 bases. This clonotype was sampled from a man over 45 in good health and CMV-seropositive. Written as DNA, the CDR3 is TGCGCCAGCAGATCCGACAGATTCCAGCCCCAGCATTTT. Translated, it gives CASRSDRFQPQHF.